Listed here are 2 T cell receptor beta chains from one sample, sequenced in a study of cytotoxic CD8 clonotypes in ibrutinib-treated CLL. Sequencing used immunoSEQ multiplex PCR; TCRdb keeps in-frame clones, though not all of them. The repertoire holds approximately 80,000 clones, with 86% as singletons. Sequencing was performed on PBMCs, taken before ibrutinib treatment. The receptor source for this set is a human donor with chronic lymphocytic leukemia.

The chain uses TRBV11-3 and TRBJ2-7; 13 positions match TRBD2. The CDR3 length is 17 residues. The ends lost 6 bases at V and 7 bases at J; junction bases unmatched: 15. Germline values: CDR1 SGHNT, CDR2 YENEEA. CDR3: CASSQLAGGAPTGEQYF. CDR3 nucleotides: TGTGCCAGCAGTCAACTAGCGGGAGGGGCCCCTACGGGGGAGCAGTACTTC.

This clone turned up a few times. The chain has TRBV4-3 and TRBJ1-2, with D possibly matching TRBD1 (6 bases). Trimming left V 1 base short and J 5 bases short, with 20 bases between. The CDR3 spans 17 residues. Per germline, CDR1 LGHNA and CDR2 YSLEER. CDR3: CASSQVSQGQDKYGYTF. CDR3 coding DNA: TGCGCCAGCAGCCAAGTCTCGCAGGGGCAGGATAAGTATGGCTACACCTTC.